These 5 T cell receptor beta chains came from one sample sequenced in a study of CXCR3-negative and CXCR3-positive naive CD8 T cells. The libraries of TRB cDNA were prepared using 5' RACE with UMI labels. After re-calling the 5' RACE reads, TCRdb lists one entry per CDR3 protein, DNA absent. This table lists 65,000 to 75,000 distinct CDR3 sequences. The sequenced sample was naive CXCR3- CD8+ T cells from blood. Subset in this sample: CD45RO-CCR7+CD27+CD95- naive CD8+ T cells lacking CXCR3 (TNR3-). The receptors derive from a human donor in good health. Some clones in this sample may be carry-over from other donors' samples.

The chain is built from TRBV20-1 and TRBJ2-7. CDR1 and CDR2 from the germline V gene are DFQATT and SNEGSKA (reference sequence). The CDR3 is 15 amino acids. The CDR3 is CSALTVGQGSYEQYF.

The chain links TRBV28 to TRBJ2-5; TCRdb's D call of TRBD2 is untestable without DNA. CDR1 and CDR2 (germline): MDHEN, SYDVKM. This CDR3 region has 14 residues. The CDR3 loop is CASSSLATRETQYF.

The CDR3 region is CASSLTGGAETQYF. This chain joins TRBV7-3 and TRBJ2-5; the TCRdb call, TRBD2, lacks DNA for checking. Germline assignment: CDR1 SGHTA and CDR2 FQGTGA. The CDR3 is made up of 14 amino acids.

CDR3: CSVEERDTGELFF. The chain combines TRBV29-1 with TRBJ2-2. Germline lookup yields CDR1 SQVTM and CDR2 ANQGSEA. The CDR3 spans 13 residues.

The chain links TRBV11-3 to TRBJ1-1; lacking DNA, the TRBD1 call made by TCRdb goes unchecked. Looked up from germline, CDR1 is SGHNT and CDR2 is YENEEA. The CDR3 spans 13 residues. This CDR3 reads CASSPRTNTEAFF.